The following is a T cell receptor (beta chain) sequence with its context. Its target is unknown. Germline values: CDR1 SGHVS, CDR2 FNYEAQ. V was clipped by 4 bases and J by 6 bases; unmatched bases: 19. This CDR3 has 19 residues. The data originate from a study of cytomegalovirus exposure and HLA in healthy donors. Study-wide results and caveats: No immune exposure information besides CMV serostatus was available. In most subjects, TCR beta sequences reportedly gave accurate predictions of HLA-A and HLA-B alleles.

Both 60 Vbeta primers and 13 Jbeta primers went into the PCR. The assay was immunoSEQ multiplex PCR, and TCRdb's table has in-frame clones only and misses some. This table has roughly 100,000 clones, approximately 81% appearing once. V is TRBV7-6 and J is TRBJ2-2, with 8 bases that match TRBD2. Sequencing was carried out using PBMCs. This clonotype originated in a woman in her forties in good health and CMV-seronegative. CDR3 in DNA: TGTGCCAGCAGCTACCCGCCTTTTAGCGGGGTGGAGGGAGCCGGGGAGCTGTTTTTT. The encoded protein is CASSYPPFSGVEGAGELFF.